This T cell receptor beta chain was sequenced during a study of OX40 agonist ivuxolimab in advanced cancers. In the study overall: Intravenous ivuxolimab was administered to patients every 2 weeks at 0.01 to 10 mg/kg. Findings of the study overall: On average, CD8+ T cells showed a greater number of expanded clones than CD4+.

Generated by immunoSEQ multiplex PCR, the TCRdb table keeps only in-frame clones and is missing some. The sample shows some 70,000 clones, about 90% of them seen only once. As for this clone: The target antigen is unknown.

Germline values: CDR1 ENHRY, CDR2 SYGVKD. V lost 10 bases and J lost 1; bases outside the gene matches: 13. CDR3 length: 18 residues. The receptor's source is an adult with an advanced solid tumor such as melanoma, head and neck, liver or kidney cancer. The sequences come from CD4+ or CD8+ T cells sorted from blood, collected in a trial of the OX40 agonist ivuxolimab. The chain couples TRBV10-3 to TRBJ2-6; 10 positions match TRBD1. CDR3 bases: TGTGCCACCAGGTGGACGACAGGGGGCACGTCTGGGGCCAACGTCCTGACTTTC. It codes for CATRWTTGGTSGANVLTF.